These 5 T cell receptor beta chains originate from one sample sequenced in a study of OX40 agonist ivuxolimab in advanced cancers. Sequenced by immunoSEQ multiplex PCR; TCRdb stores in-frame clones only, minus some. The sample lists 99,000 or so clones, around 90% occurring once. Material: CD4+ or CD8+ T cells sorted from blood, obtained in a trial of the OX40 agonist ivuxolimab. These receptors were taken from an adult with an advanced solid tumor such as melanoma, head and neck, liver or kidney cancer.

V gene TRBV5-4 combines with J gene TRBJ1-6; D remains unclear. This CDR3 contains 16 residues. Germline lookup yields CDR1 SGHNT and CDR2 YYREEE (reference sequence). V was clipped by 0 bases and J by 0 bases, with 7 bases between them. CDR3 sequence: CASSLEESSYNSPLHF. The CDR3 DNA is TGTGCCAGCAGCTTGGAGGAAAGCTCCTATAATTCACCCCTCCACTTT.

V is TRBV7-9 and J is TRBJ2-1, with TRBD2 as a possible D gene (5 bases). Germline CDR1 reads SEHNR; CDR2 reads FQNEAQ (reference sequence). With 2 bases removed from V and 7 bases from J, the gap between germline ends came to 6 bases. The CDR3 is made up of 12 amino acids. Here the CDR3 DNA reads TGTGCCAGCAGCTTAAGGGAGAATGAGCAGTTCTTC. Translation: CASSLRENEQFF.

CDR3 residues: CASGLAGGNEQFF. CDR3 DNA sequence: TGTGCGAGCGGACTAGCGGGAGGCAATGAGCAGTTCTTC. The chain couples TRBV7-2 to TRBJ2-1, with TRBD2 matching 14 bases. The length of the CDR3 is 13 residues. CDR1 and CDR2 from the germline V gene are SGHTA and FQGNSA.

The J gene is TRBJ2-1, the V gene TRBV5-1; TRBD2 matches 7 bases. Looked up from germline, CDR1 is SGHRS and CDR2 is YFSETQ. CDR3 length: 16 residues. V was pared by 0 bases and J by 5 bases, with 8 bases of the junction left unmatched. The CDR3 DNA sequence: TGCGCCAGCAGCTTGGACTTGGGACTATCCAACAATGAGCAGTTCTTC. Amino acids: CASSLDLGLSNNEQFF.

The V gene is TRBV7-9, the J gene TRBJ2-1, with D tentatively TRBD1 (5 bases). V dropped 3 bases and J dropped 7 bases, with 7 bases sitting between them. The CDR3 totals 12 residues. The germline V gene has CDR1 SEHNR and CDR2 FQNEAQ (reference sequence). CDR3 bases: TGTGCCAGCAGCTTTTCAGGGAATGAGCAGTTCTTC. It codes for CASSFSGNEQFF.